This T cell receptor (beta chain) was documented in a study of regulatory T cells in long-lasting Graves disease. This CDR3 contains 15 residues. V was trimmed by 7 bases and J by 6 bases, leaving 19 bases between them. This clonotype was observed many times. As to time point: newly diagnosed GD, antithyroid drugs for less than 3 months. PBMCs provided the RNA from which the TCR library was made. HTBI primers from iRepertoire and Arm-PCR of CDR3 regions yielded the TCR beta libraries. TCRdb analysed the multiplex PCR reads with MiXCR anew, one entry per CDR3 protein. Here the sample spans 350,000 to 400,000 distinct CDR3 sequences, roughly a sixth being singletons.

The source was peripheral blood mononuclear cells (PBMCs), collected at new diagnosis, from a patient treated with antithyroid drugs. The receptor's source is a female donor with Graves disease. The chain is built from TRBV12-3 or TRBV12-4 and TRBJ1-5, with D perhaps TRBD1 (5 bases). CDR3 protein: CASTLSGTEGQPQHF. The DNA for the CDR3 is TGTGCCAGCACTCTCTCCGGGACGGAGGGTCAGCCCCAGCATTTT.